The source of this TCR beta chain is a study of cytomegalovirus exposure and HLA in healthy donors. 13 Jbeta primers and 60 Vbeta primers were used for the PCR. Sequencing used immunoSEQ multiplex PCR; TCRdb keeps in-frame clones, though not all of them. The sample lists about 160,000 clones, 68% occurring once. Trimming removed 1 base at V and 3 bases at J, with 10 bases between. Germline loops: CDR1 SGHTA, CDR2 FQGNSA. The CDR3 has 15 residues. The source material was PBMCs. This TCR was sampled from a man between 45 and 60 years old in good health and CMV-seronegative. V and J are TRBV7-2 and TRBJ1-5; D unclear. Here the CDR3 reads CASSLGNRDNQPQHF. CDR3 coding DNA: TGTGCCAGCAGCTTAGGGAACAGAGACAATCAGCCCCAGCATTTT.